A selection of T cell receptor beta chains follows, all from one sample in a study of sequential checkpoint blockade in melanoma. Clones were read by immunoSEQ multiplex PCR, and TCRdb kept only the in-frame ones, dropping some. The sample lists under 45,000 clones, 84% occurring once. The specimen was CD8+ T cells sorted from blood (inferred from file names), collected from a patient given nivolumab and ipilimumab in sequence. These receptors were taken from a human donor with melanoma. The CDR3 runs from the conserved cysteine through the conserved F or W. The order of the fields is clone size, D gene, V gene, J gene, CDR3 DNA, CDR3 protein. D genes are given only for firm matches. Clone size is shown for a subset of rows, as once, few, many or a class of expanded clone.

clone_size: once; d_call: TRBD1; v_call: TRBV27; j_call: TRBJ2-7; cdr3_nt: TGTGCCAGCAGTCCGTGGACAGGGGGGGCGTACGAGCAGTACTTC; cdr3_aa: CASSPWTGGAYEQYF
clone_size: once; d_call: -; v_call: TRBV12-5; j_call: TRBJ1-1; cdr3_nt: TGTGCTAGTGGACCAGGGGCTAACACTGAAGCTTTCTTT; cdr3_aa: CASGPGANTEAFF
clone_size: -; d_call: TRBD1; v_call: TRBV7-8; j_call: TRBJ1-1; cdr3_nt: TGTGCCAGCAGCCTCAGACAGGGTACGGAAGCTTTCTTT; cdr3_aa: CASSLRQGTEAFF
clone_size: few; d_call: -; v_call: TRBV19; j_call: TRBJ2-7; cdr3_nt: TGTGCCAGTAGTTCCCTCGAGCGGATTTACGAGCAGTACTTC; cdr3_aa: CASSSLERIYEQYF
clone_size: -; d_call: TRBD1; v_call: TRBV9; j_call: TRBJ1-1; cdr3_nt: TGTGCCAGCAGCGTAGAAGGGGGCGGTATCACTGAAGCTTTCTTT; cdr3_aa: CASSVEGGGITEAFF
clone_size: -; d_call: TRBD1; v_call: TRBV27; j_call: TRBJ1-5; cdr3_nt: TGTGCCAGCAGTTTGAACAGGGGTATGAATCAGCCCCAGCATTTT; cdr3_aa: CASSLNRGMNQPQHF
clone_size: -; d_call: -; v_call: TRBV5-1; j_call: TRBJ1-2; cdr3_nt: TGCGCCAGCAGCTTGGGGGACTCAAACTATGGCTACACCTTC; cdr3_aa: CASSLGDSNYGYTF
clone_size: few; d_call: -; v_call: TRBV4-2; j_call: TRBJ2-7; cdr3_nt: TGTGCCAGCAGCTCGGAGGGACAGACAGAACCCTACGAGCAGTACTTC; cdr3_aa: CASSSEGQTEPYEQYF
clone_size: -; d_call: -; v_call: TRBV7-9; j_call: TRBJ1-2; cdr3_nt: TGTGCCAGCAGCCCCAGAGGGACCCCGGACAGCCTCTATGGCTACACCTTC; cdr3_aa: CASSPRGTPDSLYGYTF
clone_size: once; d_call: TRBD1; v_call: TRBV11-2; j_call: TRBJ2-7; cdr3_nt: TGTGCCAGCAGCCCGGGACAGGCCACCTCCTACGAGCAGTACTTC; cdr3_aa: CASSPGQATSYEQYF
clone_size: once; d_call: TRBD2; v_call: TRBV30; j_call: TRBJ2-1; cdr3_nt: TGTGCCTCAAAATCATCGGGACTAGCGGGACCCGAGAGATATGAGCAGTTCTTC; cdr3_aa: CASKSSGLAGPERYEQFF
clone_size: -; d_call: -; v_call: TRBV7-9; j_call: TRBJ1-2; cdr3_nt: TGTGCCAGCAGCTTAGGGACAGCGATTTACAGTTGGAGCTACACCTTC; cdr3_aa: CASSLGTAIYSWSYTF
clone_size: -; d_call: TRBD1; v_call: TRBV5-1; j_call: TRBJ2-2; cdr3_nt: TGCGCCAGCGCCCAGAACACACAGGGGGTAAACACCGGGGAGCTGTTTTTT; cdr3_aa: CASAQNTQGVNTGELFF
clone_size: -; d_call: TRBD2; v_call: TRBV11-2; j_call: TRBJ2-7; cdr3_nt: TGTGCCAGCAGCCTTAGCGGGGGCCCTTCCGAGCAGTACTTC; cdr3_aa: CASSLSGGPSEQYF
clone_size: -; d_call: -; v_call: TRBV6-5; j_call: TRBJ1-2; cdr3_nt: TGTGCCAGCAGTTACGGCGGGGACGTAAACTATGGCTACACCTTC; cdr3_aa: CASSYGGDVNYGYTF
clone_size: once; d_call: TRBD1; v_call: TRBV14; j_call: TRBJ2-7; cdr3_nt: TGTGCCAGCAGCCCAGATCCCCGGGACAGGGGGCAGTACGAGCAGTACTTC; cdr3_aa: CASSPDPRDRGQYEQYF
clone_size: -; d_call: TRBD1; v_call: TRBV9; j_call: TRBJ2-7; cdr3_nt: TGTGCCAGCAGCGTAGGGGGACAGGAGAACTACGAGCAGTACTTC; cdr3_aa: CASSVGGQENYEQYF
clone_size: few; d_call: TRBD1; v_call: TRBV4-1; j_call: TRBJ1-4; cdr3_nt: TGCGCCAGCAGCCACGGGGACAGGGGAAATGAAAAACTGTTTTTT; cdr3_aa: CASSHGDRGNEKLFF
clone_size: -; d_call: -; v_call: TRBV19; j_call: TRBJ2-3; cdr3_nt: TGTGCCAGTAGTATGTGGGAGGCAACAGATACGCAGTATTTT; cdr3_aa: CASSMWEATDTQYF
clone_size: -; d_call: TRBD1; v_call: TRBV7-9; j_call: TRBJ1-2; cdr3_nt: TGTGCCAGCAGCCCCCCGGGACAGAGCTATGGCTACACCTTC; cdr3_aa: CASSPPGQSYGYTF
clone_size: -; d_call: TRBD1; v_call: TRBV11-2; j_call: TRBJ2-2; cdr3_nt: TGTGCCAGCAGCTCGGGACAGGGGTACGGCGGGGAGCTGTTTTTT; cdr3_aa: CASSSGQGYGGELFF
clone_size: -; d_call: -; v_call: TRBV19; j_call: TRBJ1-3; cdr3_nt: TGTGCCAGTAGTATAGATCCGGCGGGACCGGGAAACACCATATATTTT; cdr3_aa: CASSIDPAGPGNTIYF
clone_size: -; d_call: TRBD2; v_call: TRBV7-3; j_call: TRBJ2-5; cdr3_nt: TGTGCCAGCAGCCCAAGCGGGGCGGGAGCGGAGACCCAGTACTTC; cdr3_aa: CASSPSGAGAETQYF
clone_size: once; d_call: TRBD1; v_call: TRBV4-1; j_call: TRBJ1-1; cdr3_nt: TGCGCCAGCAGCCAAGACTCAGGGACAGTGTTAGTTGAAGCTTTCTTT; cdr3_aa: CASSQDSGTVLVEAFF
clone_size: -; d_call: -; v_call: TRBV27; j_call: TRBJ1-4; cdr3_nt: TGTGCCAGCAGTTTATGGAACGGCCTAGGTGAAAAACTGTTTTTT; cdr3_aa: CASSLWNGLGEKLFF
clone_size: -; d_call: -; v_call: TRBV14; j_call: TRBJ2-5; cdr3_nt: TGTGCCAGCAGCCCCGGAGGTTCTGAGACCCAGTACTTC; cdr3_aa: CASSPGGSETQYF
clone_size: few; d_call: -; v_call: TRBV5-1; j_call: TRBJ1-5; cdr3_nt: TGCGCCAGCAGCTCCGACGGGAATCAGCCCCAGCATTTT; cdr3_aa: CASSSDGNQPQHF
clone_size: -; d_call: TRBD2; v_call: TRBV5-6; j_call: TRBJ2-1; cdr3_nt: TGTGCCAGCAGCTTGGAAGCCGGGGGGACTTACAATGAGCAGTTCTTC; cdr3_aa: CASSLEAGGTYNEQFF
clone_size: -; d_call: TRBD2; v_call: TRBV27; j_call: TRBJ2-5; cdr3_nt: TGTGCCAGCAGTTTATGGGCTAGCGGGACCCAAGAGACCCAGTACTTC; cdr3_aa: CASSLWASGTQETQYF
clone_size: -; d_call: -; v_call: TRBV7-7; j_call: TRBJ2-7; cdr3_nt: TGTGCCAGCAGCCGCGGGACAGCCTACGAGCAGTACTTC; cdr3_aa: CASSRGTAYEQYF
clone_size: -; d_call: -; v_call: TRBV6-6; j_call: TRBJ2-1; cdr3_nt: TGTGCCAGCACGGCGGGGAGCTCCTACAATGAGCAGTTCTTC; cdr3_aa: CASTAGSSYNEQFF
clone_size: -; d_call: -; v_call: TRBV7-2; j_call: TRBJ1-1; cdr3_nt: TGTGCCAGCAGCTCACAAAGCACTGAAGCTTTCTTT; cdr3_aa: CASSSQSTEAFF
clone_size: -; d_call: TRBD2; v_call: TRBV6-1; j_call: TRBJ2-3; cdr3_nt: TGTGCCAGCAGTGGGGGACCAGCGGGGAGCACAGATACGCAGTATTTT; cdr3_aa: CASSGGPAGSTDTQYF
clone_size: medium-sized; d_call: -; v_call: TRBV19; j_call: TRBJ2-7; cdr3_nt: TGTGCCAGTAGTATAGACGGGAGCCACTACGAGCAGTACTTC; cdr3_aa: CASSIDGSHYEQYF
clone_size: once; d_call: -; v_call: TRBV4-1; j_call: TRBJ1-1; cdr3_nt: TGCGCCAGCAGCCATTCAGGGGCCGGGAACACTGAAGCTTTCTTT; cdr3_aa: CASSHSGAGNTEAFF
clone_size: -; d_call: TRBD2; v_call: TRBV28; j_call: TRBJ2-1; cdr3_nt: TGTGCCAGCAGCCTGCGGACTAGCGGCTACAATGAGCAGTTCTTC; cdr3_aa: CASSLRTSGYNEQFF
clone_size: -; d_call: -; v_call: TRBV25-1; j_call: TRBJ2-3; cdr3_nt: TGTGCCAGCAGTGAACTTCTGTCGCAGTATTTT; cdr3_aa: CASSELLSQYF
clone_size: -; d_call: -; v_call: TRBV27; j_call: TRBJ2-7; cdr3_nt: TGTGCCAGCAGTTACGCGAGCTCCTACGAGCAGTACTTC; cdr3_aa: CASSYASSYEQYF
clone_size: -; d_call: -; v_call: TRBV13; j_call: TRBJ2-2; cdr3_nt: TGTGCCAGCAGCTCCCGGGAGGGGGCTAACGGGGAGCTGTTTTTT; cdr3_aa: CASSSREGANGELFF
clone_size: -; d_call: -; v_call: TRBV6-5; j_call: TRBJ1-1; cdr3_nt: TGTGCCAGCAGGGGACTCTTGAGCACTGAAGCTTTCTTT; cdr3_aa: CASRGLLSTEAFF
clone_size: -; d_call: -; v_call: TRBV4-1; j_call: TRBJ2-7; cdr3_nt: TGCGCCAGCAGCGAACAGACACTCTACGAGCAGTACTTC; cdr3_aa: CASSEQTLYEQYF
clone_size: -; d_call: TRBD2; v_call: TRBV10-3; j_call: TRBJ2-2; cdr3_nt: TGTGCCATCAGTTCTGGGGAGGGCAGGCACACCGGGGAGCTGTTTTTT; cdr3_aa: CAISSGEGRHTGELFF
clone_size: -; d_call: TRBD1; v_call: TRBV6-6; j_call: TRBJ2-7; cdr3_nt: TGTGCCAGCAGTTACTCGCTGACAGGGTCAAACGAGCAGTACTTC; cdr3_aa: CASSYSLTGSNEQYF
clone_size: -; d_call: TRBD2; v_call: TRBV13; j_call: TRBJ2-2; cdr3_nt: TGTGCCAGCAGCGACCTACTAGCGGGGGTAACCCCGGGGGAGCTGTTTTTT; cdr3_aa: CASSDLLAGVTPGELFF
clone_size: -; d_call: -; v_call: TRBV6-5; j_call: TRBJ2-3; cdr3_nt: TGTGCCAGCACAGAGGTACACACAGATACGCAGTATTTT; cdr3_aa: CASTEVHTDTQYF